The 6 T cell receptor beta chains in this list originate from one sample, sequenced in a study of CD8 T cells in Susac syndrome. RNA, at about 0.45 to 1 ug, was reverse transcribed with random hexamers. TCRdb re-called the immunoSEQ multiplex PCR reads through MiXCR, storing one row per CDR3 protein. The table has 130,000 or so distinct CDR3 sequences, 96% seen once. The sequencing sample was made of CD4+ T cells from PBMCs. These receptors all come from a human donor with Susac syndrome.

The chain is built from TRBV5-1 and TRBJ1-4; TRBD1 aligns across 8 bases. With 6 bases clipped from V and 2 bases from J, the junction kept 6 bases outside the gene matches. CDR3 length equals 15 residues. Looked up from germline, CDR1 is SGHRS and CDR2 is YFSETQ. The CDR3 loop is CASKLPGGTNEKLFF. The CDR3 DNA reads TGCGCCAGCAAACTTCCAGGGGGCACTAATGAAAAACTGTTTTTT.

The DNA of the CDR3 is TGCGCCAGCAGCAGACTGGATGAAAAACTGTTTTTT. This sequence encodes CASSRLDEKLFF. This chain uses TRBV4-1 with TRBJ1-4; D ambiguous. In germline, CDR1 is MGHRA, CDR2 YSYEKL. This CDR3 has 12 residues. The V gene lost 5 bases and the J gene lost 6 bases, with 7 bases spanning the gap.

The chain joins TRBV4-1 to TRBJ2-7; 8 bases are shared with TRBD1. Germline values: CDR1 MGHRA, CDR2 YSYEKL. CDR3 length equals 13 residues. Losses at the gene ends were 4 bases for V and 1 base for J; bases not matched to a gene: 0. The chain's CDR3 is CASSRDRSYEQYF. CDR3 in DNA: TGCGCCAGCAGCCGGGACAGGTCCTACGAGCAGTACTTC.

The count of this clonotype is one. The J gene is TRBJ1-2, the V gene TRBV5-6, with D perhaps matching TRBD1 (6 bases). Germline lookup yields CDR1 SGHDT and CDR2 YYEEEE. The CDR3 is 13 amino acids. Trimming pared 4 bases from V and 4 bases from J, leaving 11 bases between. The CDR3 sequence: CASSQDSLYGYTF. The CDR3 DNA is TGTGCCAGCAGCCAGGACAGCCTCTATGGCTACACCTTC. The full variable domain, in which reference TRBV5-6 and TRBJ1-2 provide the parts outside the CDR3, is DAGVTQSPTHLIKTRGQQVTLRCSPKSGHDTVSWYQQALGQGPQFIFQYYEEEERQRGNFPDRFSGHQFPNYSSELNVNALLLGDSALYLCASSQDSLYGYTFGSGTRLTVV.

The chain links TRBV3-1 to TRBJ1-1; D not resolved. Germline V gene data show CDR1 as LGHDT and CDR2 as YNNKEL (reference sequence). Trimming shortened V by 3 bases and J by 0 bases, and 8 bases separated the two germline ends. This CDR3 has 14 amino acids. In DNA form, the CDR3 reads TGTGCCAGCAGCCAGTGGGTTATGAACACTGAAGCTTTCTTT. Translated: CASSQWVMNTEAFF.

The chain joins TRBV27 to TRBJ2-3, with D hard to call. This CDR3 is 11 amino acids long. The germline V gene has CDR1 MNHEY and CDR2 SMNVEV (reference sequence). Trimming pared 2 bases from V and 7 bases from J, leaving 4 bases between. Written as DNA, the CDR3 is TGTGCCAGCAGTTTAGGAAATACGCAGTATTTT. It is translated as CASSLGNTQYF.